The 2 T cell receptor beta chains below come from one sample, sequenced in a study of T cell responses to AZD1222 COVID-19 vaccine. Generated by immunoSEQ multiplex PCR, the TCRdb table keeps only in-frame clones and is missing some. The sample records 130,000 to 150,000 clones, 80% to 85% being singletons. The input for sequencing was peripheral blood, taken on day 0 of MenACWY control vaccination. These receptors originate from an adult in good health.

This chain joins TRBV5-6 and TRBJ1-6; 7 nucleotides align to TRBD1. The junction had 10 bases not matched to a gene; V was cut back by 2 bases and J by 8 bases. From germline, CDR1 is SGHDT and CDR2 YYEEEE. This CDR3 has 16 amino acids. In nucleotides, the CDR3 is TGTGCCAGCAGCTTAATGACAGGGTCGGGTTATTCACCCCTCCACTTT. It is translated as CASSLMTGSGYSPLHF. Full variable domain (rest looked up from reference TRBV5-6 and TRBJ1-6): DAGVTQSPTHLIKTRGQQVTLRCSPKSGHDTVSWYQQALGQGPQFIFQYYEEEERQRGNFPDRFSGHQFPNYSSELNVNALLLGDSALYLCASSLMTGSGYSPLHFGNGTRLTVT.

The rearrangement uses TRBV19 and TRBJ2-7; the match to TRBD1 covers 7 bases. V gave up 5 bases and J gave up 5 bases; unmatched junction bases: 15. The CDR3 extends over 16 amino acids. Germline CDR1 and CDR2: LNHDA and SQIVND (reference sequence). CDR3 nucleotide sequence: TGTGCCAGTAGTCCAAAGTCAGACAGGGCAGGGAACGAGCAGTACGTC. It encodes CASSPKSDRAGNEQYV.